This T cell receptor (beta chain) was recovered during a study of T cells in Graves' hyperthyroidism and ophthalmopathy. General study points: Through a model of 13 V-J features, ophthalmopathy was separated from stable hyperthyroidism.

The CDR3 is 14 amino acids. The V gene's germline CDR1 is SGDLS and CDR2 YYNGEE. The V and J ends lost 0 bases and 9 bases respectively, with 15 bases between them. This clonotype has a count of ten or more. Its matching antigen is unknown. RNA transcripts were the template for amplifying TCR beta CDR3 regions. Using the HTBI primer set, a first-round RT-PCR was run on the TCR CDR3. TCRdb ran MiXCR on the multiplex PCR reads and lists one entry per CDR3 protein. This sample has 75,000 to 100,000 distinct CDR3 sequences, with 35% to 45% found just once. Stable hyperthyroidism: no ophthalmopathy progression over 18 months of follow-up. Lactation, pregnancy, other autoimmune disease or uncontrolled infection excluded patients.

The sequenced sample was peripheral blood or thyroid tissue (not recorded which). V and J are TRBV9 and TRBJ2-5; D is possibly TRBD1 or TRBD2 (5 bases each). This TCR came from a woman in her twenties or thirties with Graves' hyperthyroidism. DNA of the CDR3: TGTGCCAGCAGCGTAGGGGGGAGCAATCAGCCCCAGTACTTC. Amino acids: CASSVGGSNQPQYF.